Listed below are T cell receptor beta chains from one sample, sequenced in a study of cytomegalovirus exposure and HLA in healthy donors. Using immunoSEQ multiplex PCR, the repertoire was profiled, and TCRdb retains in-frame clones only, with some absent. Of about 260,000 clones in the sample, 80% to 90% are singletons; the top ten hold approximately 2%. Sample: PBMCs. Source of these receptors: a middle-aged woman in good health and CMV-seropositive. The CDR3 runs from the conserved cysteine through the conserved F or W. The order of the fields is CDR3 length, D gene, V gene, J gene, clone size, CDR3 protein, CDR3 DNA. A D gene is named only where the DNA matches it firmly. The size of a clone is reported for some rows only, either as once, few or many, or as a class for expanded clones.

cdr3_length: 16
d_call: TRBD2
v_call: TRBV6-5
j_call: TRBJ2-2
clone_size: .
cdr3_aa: CASSYSKTSGRSELFF
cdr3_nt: TGTGCCAGCAGTTACTCGAAAACTAGCGGGAGGTCGGAGCTGTTTTTT

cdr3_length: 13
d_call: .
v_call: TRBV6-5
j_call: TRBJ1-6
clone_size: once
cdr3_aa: CASGEVRARPLHF
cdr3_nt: TGTGCCAGCGGCGAAGTGAGGGCGCGACCCCTCCACTTT

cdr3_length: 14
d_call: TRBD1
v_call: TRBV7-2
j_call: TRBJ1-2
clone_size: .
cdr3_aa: CASSLAQGAYGYTF
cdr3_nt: TGTGCCAGCAGCTTAGCTCAGGGGGCCTATGGCTACACCTTC

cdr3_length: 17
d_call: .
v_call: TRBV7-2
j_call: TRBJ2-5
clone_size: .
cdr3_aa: CASSSPPAANNEETQYF
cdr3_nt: TGTGCCAGCAGCTCCCCCCCAGCGGCCAATAACGAAGAGACCCAGTACTTC

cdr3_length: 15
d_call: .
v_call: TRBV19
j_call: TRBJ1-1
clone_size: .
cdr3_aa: CASGQTGAYNTEAFF
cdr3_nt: TGTGCCAGTGGTCAGACAGGAGCTTATAACACTGAAGCTTTCTTT

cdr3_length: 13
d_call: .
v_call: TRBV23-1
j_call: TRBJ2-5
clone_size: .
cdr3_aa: CASSQEAEETQYF
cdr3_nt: TGCGCCAGCAGTCAAGAGGCCGAAGAGACCCAGTACTTC

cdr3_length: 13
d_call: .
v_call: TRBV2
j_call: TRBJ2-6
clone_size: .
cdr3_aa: CASSPSGANGLTF
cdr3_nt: TGTGCCAGCTCCCCGTCTGGGGCCAACGGCCTGACTTTC

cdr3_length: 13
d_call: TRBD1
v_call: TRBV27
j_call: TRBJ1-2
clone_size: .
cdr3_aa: CASSIKGAWGYTF
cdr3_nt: TGTGCCAGCAGTATAAAGGGGGCATGGGGCTACACCTTC

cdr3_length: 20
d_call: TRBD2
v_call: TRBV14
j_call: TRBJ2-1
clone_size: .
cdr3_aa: CASSPLLTSGRAIGWNEQFF
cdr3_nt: TGTGCCAGCAGCCCTCTATTGACTAGCGGGAGGGCCATCGGATGGAATGAGCAGTTCTTC

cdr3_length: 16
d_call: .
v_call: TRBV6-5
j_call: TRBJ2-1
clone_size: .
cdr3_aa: CASSYSSGVSYNEQFF
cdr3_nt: TGTGCCAGCAGTTACTCTTCCGGGGTCTCCTACAATGAGCAGTTCTTC

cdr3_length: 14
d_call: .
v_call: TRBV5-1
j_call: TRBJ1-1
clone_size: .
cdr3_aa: CASSLLLGDTEAFF
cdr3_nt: TGCGCCAGCAGCTTGCTATTAGGGGACACTGAAGCTTTCTTT

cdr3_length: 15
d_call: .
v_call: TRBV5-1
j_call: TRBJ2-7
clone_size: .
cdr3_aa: CASSLQTGSTYEQYF
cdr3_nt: TGCGCCAGCAGCTTGCAGACAGGAAGCACCTACGAGCAGTACTTC

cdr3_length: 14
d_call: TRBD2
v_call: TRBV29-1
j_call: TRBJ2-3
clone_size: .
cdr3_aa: CSVARGATTDTQYF
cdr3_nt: TGCAGCGTTGCGCGGGGGGCAACGACAGATACGCAGTATTTT

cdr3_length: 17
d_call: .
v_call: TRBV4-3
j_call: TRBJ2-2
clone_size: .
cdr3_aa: CASSQDNGAAVTGELFF
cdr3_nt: TGCGCCAGCAGCCAAGATAACGGAGCGGCAGTCACCGGGGAGCTGTTTTTT

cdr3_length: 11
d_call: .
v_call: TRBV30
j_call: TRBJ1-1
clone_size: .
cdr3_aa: CASQGVAEAFF
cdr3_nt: TGTGCCTCACAAGGGGTAGCTGAAGCTTTCTTT

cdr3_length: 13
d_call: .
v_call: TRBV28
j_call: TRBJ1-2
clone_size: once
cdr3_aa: CASRLQGDYGYTF
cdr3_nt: TGTGCCAGCAGGCTACAGGGTGACTATGGCTACACCTTC

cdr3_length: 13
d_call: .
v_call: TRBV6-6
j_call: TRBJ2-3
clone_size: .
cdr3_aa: CASTPTGGDTQYF
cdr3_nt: TGTGCCAGCACCCCCACGGGGGGCGATACGCAGTATTTT

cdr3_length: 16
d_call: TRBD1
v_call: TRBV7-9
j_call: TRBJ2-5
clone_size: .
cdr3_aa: CASSMPGTGHQETQYF
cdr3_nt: TGTGCCAGCAGCATGCCCGGGACAGGCCACCAAGAGACCCAGTACTTC

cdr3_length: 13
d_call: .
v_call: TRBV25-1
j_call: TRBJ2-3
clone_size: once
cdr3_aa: CASNRGGADTQYF
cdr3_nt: TGTGCCAGCAACAGGGGCGGGGCAGATACGCAGTATTTT

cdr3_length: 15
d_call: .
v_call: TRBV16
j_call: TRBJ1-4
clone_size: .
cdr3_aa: CASSQSDRLWEKLFF
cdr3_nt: TGTGCCAGCAGCCAATCGGACAGACTTTGGGAAAAACTGTTTTTT

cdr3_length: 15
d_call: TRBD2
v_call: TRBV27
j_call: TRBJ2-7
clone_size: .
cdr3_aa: CASAAAGLAGYEQYF
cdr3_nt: TGTGCCAGCGCCGCCGCCGGACTAGCGGGCTACGAGCAGTACTTC

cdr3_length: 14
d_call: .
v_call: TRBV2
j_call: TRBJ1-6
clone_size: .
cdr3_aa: CASSTGSDSSPLHF
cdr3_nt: TGTGCCAGCAGCACAGGGTCCGATAGTTCACCCCTCCACTTT

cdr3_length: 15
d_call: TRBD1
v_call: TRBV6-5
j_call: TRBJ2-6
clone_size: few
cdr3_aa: CASRRTGDGANGLTF
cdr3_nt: TGTGCCAGCAGAAGGACAGGGGACGGGGCCAACGGCCTGACTTTC

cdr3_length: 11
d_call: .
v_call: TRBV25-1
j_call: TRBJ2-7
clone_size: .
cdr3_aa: CASSEWAEQYF
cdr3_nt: TGTGCCAGCAGTGAATGGGCCGAGCAGTACTTC

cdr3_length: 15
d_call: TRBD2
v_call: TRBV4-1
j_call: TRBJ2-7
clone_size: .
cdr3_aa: CASSQDRSGISEQYF
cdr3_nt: TGCGCCAGCAGCCAAGACAGAAGCGGGATAAGCGAGCAGTACTTC

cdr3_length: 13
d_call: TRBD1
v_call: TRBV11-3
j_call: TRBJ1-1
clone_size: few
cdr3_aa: CASSRQGNTEAFF
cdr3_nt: TGTGCCAGCAGCCGACAGGGCAACACTGAAGCTTTCTTT

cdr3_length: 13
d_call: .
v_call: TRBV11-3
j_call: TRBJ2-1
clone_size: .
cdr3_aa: CASSFRGGEEQFF
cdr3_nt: TGTGCCAGCAGCTTTAGGGGGGGGGAAGAGCAGTTCTTC

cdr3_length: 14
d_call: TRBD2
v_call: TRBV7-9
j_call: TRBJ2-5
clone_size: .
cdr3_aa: CASTVAGVEETQYF
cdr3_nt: TGTGCCAGCACCGTAGCGGGAGTCGAAGAGACCCAGTACTTC

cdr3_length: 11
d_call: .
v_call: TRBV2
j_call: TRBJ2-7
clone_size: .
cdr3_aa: CASSEWLEQYF
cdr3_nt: TGTGCCAGCAGTGAATGGCTCGAGCAGTACTTC

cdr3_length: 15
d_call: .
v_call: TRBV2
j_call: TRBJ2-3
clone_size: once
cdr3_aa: CASMVTSVGTDTQYF
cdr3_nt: TGTGCCAGCATGGTGACTAGTGTCGGCACAGATACGCAGTATTTT

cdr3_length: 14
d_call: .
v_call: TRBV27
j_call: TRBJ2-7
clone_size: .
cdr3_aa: CASSFQASSHEQYF
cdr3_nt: TGTGCCAGCAGTTTCCAGGCTAGCTCCCACGAGCAGTACTTC

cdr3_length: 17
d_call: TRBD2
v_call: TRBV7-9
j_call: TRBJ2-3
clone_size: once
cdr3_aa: CASAGTSGTEGTDTQYF
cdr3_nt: TGTGCCAGCGCCGGGACTAGCGGGACCGAGGGCACAGATACGCAGTATTTT

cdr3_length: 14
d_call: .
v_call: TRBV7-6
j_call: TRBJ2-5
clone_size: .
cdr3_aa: CASSLGQSGETQYF
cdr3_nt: TGTGCCAGCAGCTTAGGGCAGTCGGGGGAGACCCAGTACTTC

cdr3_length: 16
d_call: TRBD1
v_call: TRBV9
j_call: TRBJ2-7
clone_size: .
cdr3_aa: CASSVTGGFEFYEQYF
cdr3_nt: TGTGCCAGCAGCGTGACAGGGGGTTTTGAGTTCTACGAGCAGTACTTC

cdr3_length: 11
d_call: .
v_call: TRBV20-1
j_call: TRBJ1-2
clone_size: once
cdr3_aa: CSATFNYGYTF
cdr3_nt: TGCAGTGCTACCTTTAACTATGGCTACACCTTC

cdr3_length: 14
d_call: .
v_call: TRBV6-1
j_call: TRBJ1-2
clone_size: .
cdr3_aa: CASSEVPQNYGYTF
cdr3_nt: TGTGCCAGCAGTGAAGTTCCCCAGAACTATGGCTACACCTTC

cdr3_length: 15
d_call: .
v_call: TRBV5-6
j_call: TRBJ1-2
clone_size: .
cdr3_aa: CASSPVAGWMHGYTF
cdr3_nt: TGTGCCAGCAGCCCTGTTGCAGGGTGGATGCATGGCTACACCTTC

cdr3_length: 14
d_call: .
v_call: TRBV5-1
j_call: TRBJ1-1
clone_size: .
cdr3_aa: CASSQGSGGTEAFF
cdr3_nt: TGCGCCAGCAGCCAGGGATCAGGCGGCACTGAAGCTTTCTTT

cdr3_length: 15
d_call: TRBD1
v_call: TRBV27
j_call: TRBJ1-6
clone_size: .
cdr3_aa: CASSRGDSLNSPLHF
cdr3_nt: TGTGCCAGCTCGCGGGGGGACAGCCTTAATTCACCCCTCCACTTT

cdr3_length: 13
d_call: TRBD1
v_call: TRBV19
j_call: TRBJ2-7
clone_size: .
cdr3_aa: CASSETGSYEQYF
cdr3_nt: TGTGCCAGTAGTGAGACAGGGTCCTACGAGCAGTACTTC

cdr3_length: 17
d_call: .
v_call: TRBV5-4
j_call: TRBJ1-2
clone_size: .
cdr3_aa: CASSLSIIDTANYGYTF
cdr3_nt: TGTGCCAGCAGCTTGTCGATCATAGACACAGCTAACTATGGCTACACCTTC